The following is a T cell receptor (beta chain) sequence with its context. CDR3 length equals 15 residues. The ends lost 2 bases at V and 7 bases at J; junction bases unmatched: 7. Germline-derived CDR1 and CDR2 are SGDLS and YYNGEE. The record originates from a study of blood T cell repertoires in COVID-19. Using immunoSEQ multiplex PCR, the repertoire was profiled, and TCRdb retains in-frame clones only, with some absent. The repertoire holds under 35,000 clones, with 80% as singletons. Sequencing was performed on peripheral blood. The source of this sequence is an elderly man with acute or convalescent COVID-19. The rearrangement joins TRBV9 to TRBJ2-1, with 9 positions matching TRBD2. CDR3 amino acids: CASSVAGGPGNEQFF. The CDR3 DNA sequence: TGTGCCAGCAGCGTGGCGGGAGGGCCCGGGAATGAGCAGTTCTTC. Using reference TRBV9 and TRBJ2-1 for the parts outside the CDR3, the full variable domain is DSGVTQTPKHLITATGQRVTLRCSPRSGDLSVYWYQQSLDQGLQFLIQYYNGEERAKGNILERFSAQQFPDLHSELNLSSLELGDSALYFCASSVAGGPGNEQFFGPGTRLTVL.